Listed here is a single T cell receptor (beta chain). Its antigen is unidentified. The CDR3 consists of 15 residues. V gave up 1 base and J gave up 4 bases; unmatched junction bases: 1. Per the germline V gene, CDR1 is MNHNS and CDR2 is SASEGT. Nominally healthy donors were sampled, though unrecorded immune exposures were likely. These data come from a study of cytomegalovirus exposure and HLA in healthy donors. A multiplex PCR was run with 60 Vbeta primers and 13 Jbeta primers. Clones were sequenced by immunoSEQ multiplex PCR, and TCRdb holds only the in-frame ones, with some missing. Found here are some 110,000 clones, under 85% of them singletons; the top ten hold around 13%. Study-wide findings and caveats: Within a later analysis, the majority of CMV-associated TCR beta chains appeared HLA-restricted. Despite most TCR sequences being rare, some public TCRs occurred in many donors. Association of 16,951 TCR beta sequences with HLA alleles was found at 0.05 false discovery rate in a later analysis.

Sequencing used PBMCs. The receptor was derived from a woman in her forties in good health and CMV-seropositive. This rearrangement joins TRBV6-1 to TRBJ2-7, with TRBD2 matching 13 bases. CDR3 sequence: CASSEGTSGSYEQYF. CDR3 sequence (DNA): TGTGCCAGCAGTGAAGGGACTAGCGGGAGTTACGAGCAGTACTTC.